This passage covers 18 T cell receptor beta chains from one sample sequenced in a study of cytotoxic CD8 clonotypes in ibrutinib-treated CLL. Profiling relied on immunoSEQ multiplex PCR, and the TCRdb table lists in-frame clones only, not all of them. The sample has 55,000 to 80,000 clones; less than 95% are singletons. Sequencing used PBMCs, obtained after 12 months of ibrutinib treatment. All receptors come from a human donor with chronic lymphocytic leukemia.

In its sample, this clone was seen a few times. V usage is TRBV19 and J usage is TRBJ1-5; 7 bases line up with TRBD1. This CDR3 has 15 amino acids. Trimming cost V 5 bases and J 1 base; bases outside gene matches: 5. Germline V CDR1 and CDR2: LNHDA, SQIVND (reference sequence). As DNA, the CDR3 is TGTGCCAGTAGTGCCCGACAGGGAAGCAATCAGCCCCAGCATTTT. Protein: CASSARQGSNQPQHF.

The rearrangement uses TRBV27 and TRBJ2-4, with D maybe TRBD1 (6 bases). Germline loops: CDR1 MNHEY, CDR2 SMNVEV (reference sequence). Trimming removed 0 bases at V and 0 bases at J, with 9 bases between. CDR3 length equals 16 residues. CDR3 residues: CASSLSQGIAKNIQYF. Here the CDR3 DNA reads TGTGCCAGCAGTTTATCACAGGGAATAGCCAAAAACATTCAGTACTTC.

The V and J genes are TRBV19 and TRBJ1-1; tentatively, D is TRBD1 (5 bases). The CDR3 totals 14 residues. Trimming removed 10 bases from V and 1 base from J, with 16 bases in between. CDR1 is LNHDA, CDR2 SQIVND, per germline (reference sequence). In nucleotides, the CDR3 is TGTGCCATCGGCCATCGGGGGGGGAACACTGAAGCTTTCTTT. Amino acid sequence: CAIGHRGGNTEAFF.

The CDR3, as DNA: TGTGCCAGCAGCTTGGTCGGACCCTACGAGCAGTACTTC. Residues: CASSLVGPYEQYF. The chain couples TRBV5-5 to TRBJ2-7; D is unresolved. This CDR3 has 13 amino acids. V shed 0 bases and J shed 2 bases, with 6 bases lying between them. Germline V gene sequence: CDR1 SGHKS, CDR2 YYEKEE (reference sequence).

The chain combines TRBV23-1 with TRBJ2-4; 8 nucleotides align to TRBD1. TRBV23-1 is an open reading frame whose function is uncertain. The CDR3 covers 22 residues. After removal of 4 bases from V and 9 bases from J, the junction contained 32 bases not matched to a gene. DNA of the CDR3: TGCGCCAGCAGTCCCCGGACAGGGAAATTCCATTCATCTTCAGTCGGACATTCCATTCAGTACTTC. It yields the protein CASSPRTGKFHSSSVGHSIQYF.

The rearrangement links TRBV20-1 to TRBJ2-5; D not certain. Germline V gene data show CDR1 as DFQATT and CDR2 as SNEGSKA (reference sequence). Trimming shortened V by 2 bases and J by 5 bases, and 6 bases separated the two germline ends. CDR3 size: 11 residues. CDR3 loop: CSARFQETQYF. For the CDR3, the DNA is TGCAGTGCTAGATTCCAGGAGACCCAGTACTTC.

The chain uses TRBV5-6 and TRBJ2-4; tentatively, D is TRBD1 (7 bases). The CDR3 is made up of 17 amino acids. V was shortened by 3 bases and J by 0 bases, with 16 bases between the two germline ends. Germline V gene data show CDR1 as SGHDT and CDR2 as YYEEEE. CDR3 coding DNA: TGTGCCAGCAGCTCCTGGGGGGACAGACCAGCCAAAAACATTCAGTACTTC. The encoded protein is CASSSWGDRPAKNIQYF.

V and J are TRBV7-2 and TRBJ1-5; D gene uncertain. The CDR3 has 13 amino acids. V was clipped by 3 bases and J by 5 bases, with 8 bases between them. Germline assignment: CDR1 SGHTA and CDR2 FQGNSA. The CDR3 sequence: CASSFDGDQPQHF. Here the CDR3 DNA reads TGTGCCAGCAGCTTCGACGGCGATCAGCCCCAGCATTTT.

V usage is TRBV28 and J usage is TRBJ1-2; 7 bases fit TRBD1. The germline gives CDR1 MDHEN, CDR2 SYDVKM. V lost 10 bases to trimming and J lost 3 bases; unmatched junction nucleotides: 5. This CDR3 is 12 amino acids long. CDR3 amino acids: CATIGQDYGYTF. Written as DNA, the CDR3 is TGTGCCACGATCGGACAGGACTATGGCTACACCTTC.

The chain employs TRBV7-9 and TRBJ1-1; D is unclear. The CDR3 runs 13 residues. The V and J ends lost 5 bases and 1 base respectively, with 8 bases between them. CDR1 is SEHNR, CDR2 FQNEAQ, per germline (reference sequence). The CDR3: CASSLRANTEAFF. The CDR3 region has the DNA TGTGCCAGCAGCCTCCGGGCGAACACTGAAGCTTTCTTT.

The V and J genes are TRBV7-9 and TRBJ1-1, with TRBD1 as a possible D gene (5 bases). The germline CDR1 and CDR2 sequences are SEHNR and FQNEAQ (reference sequence). V lost 5 bases, J lost 0 bases, and 16 bases lay in between. The CDR3 is 16 residues long. The CDR3 nucleotides read TGTGCCAGCAGCCTGGGACTGGCAAGCATGAACACTGAAGCTTTCTTT. Translated, it gives CASSLGLASMNTEAFF.

V gene TRBV6-1 combines with J gene TRBJ1-3; perhaps TRBD1 as D (6 bases). The CDR3 covers 15 residues. The germline V and J ends were trimmed by 3 bases and 0 bases, with 9 bases remaining between them. Germline V gene lookup returns CDR1 MNHNS and CDR2 SASEGT. CDR3 nucleotide sequence: TGTGCCAGCAGTGAGGGACACCCCTCTGGAAACACCATATATTTT. It specifies CASSEGHPSGNTIYF.

This rearrangement joins TRBV6-5 to TRBJ1-5; 7 nucleotides align to TRBD1. Germline CDR1 MNHEY, CDR2 SVGAGI. The CDR3 has 15 residues. V lost 6 bases and J lost 0; bases outside the gene matches: 5. CDR3 residues: CASSLTGYSNQPQHF. CDR3 sequence (DNA): TGTGCCAGCAGCTTGACAGGGTATAGCAATCAGCCCCAGCATTTT.

The chain combines TRBV19 with TRBJ2-2; TRBD2 matches at 14 bases. Germline CDR1 is LNHDA and CDR2 is SQIVND (reference sequence). Trimming at V came to 7 bases and at J to 2 bases, leaving 3 bases not matched to a gene. There are 16 residues in the CDR3. The CDR3 bases are TGTGCCAGTACGGGGACTAGCGGGAGAAACACCGGGGAGCTGTTTTTT. Translation gives CASTGTSGRNTGELFF.

V is TRBV19 and J is TRBJ2-5; D gene ambiguous. V gave up 2 bases and J gave up 4 bases, with 17 bases separating them. This CDR3 region has 16 residues. Germline CDR1 LNHDA, CDR2 SQIVND (reference sequence). The CDR3 nucleotides read TGTGCCAGTAGTATAATGTTACACCAAACCCTAGAGACCCAGTACTTC. Its protein product is CASSIMLHQTLETQYF.

This clone appeared once. The gene calls are TRBV14 and TRBJ2-4; D might be TRBD1 or TRBD2, each matching 5 bases. The ends were cut back, 3 bases at V and 3 bases at J, with 21 bases in the middle. Germline CDR1 and CDR2: SGHDN and FVKESK. The CDR3 totals 18 residues. The CDR3 DNA reads as TGTGCCAGCAGCCAGAAAACAGGTGCCGGGATAAACAAAAACATTCAGTACTTC. This encodes CASSQKTGAGINKNIQYF. Variable domain in full (rest from reference TRBV14 and TRBJ2-4): EAGVTQFPSHSVIEKGQTVTLRCDPISGHDNLYWYRRVMGKEIKFLLHFVKESKQDESGMPNNRFLAERTGGTYSTLKVQPAELEDSGVYFCASSQKTGAGINKNIQYFGAGTRLSVL.

The DNA of the CDR3 is TGTGCCAGCAGTTTATACACCGGGACAGGAGGTTTCGCTTTCTTT. It translates to CASSLYTGTGGFAFF. The chain combines TRBV28 with TRBJ1-1; 8 bases align to TRBD1. Losses at the gene ends were 1 base for V and 11 bases for J; bases not matched to a gene: 12. The CDR3 sequence is 15 residues long. From germline, CDR1 is MDHEN and CDR2 SYDVKM.

This sequence joins TRBV7-3 and TRBJ2-2; D ambiguous. The CDR3 is 16 residues long. V lost 4 bases and J 7 bases, leaving 19 bases between the germline ends. Germline CDR1 and CDR2: SGHTA and FQGTGA. DNA for the CDR3: TGTGCCAGCAGCTCCTCAGCTCACTCTTCTGTCGGGGAGCTGTTTTTT. It is translated as CASSSSAHSSVGELFF. Full variable domain (rest looked up from reference TRBV7-3 and TRBJ2-2): GAGVSQTPSNKVTEKGKYVELRCDPISGHTALYWYRQSLGQGPEFLIYFQGTGAADDSGLPNDRFFAVRPEGSVSTLKIQRTERGDSAVYLCASSSSAHSSVGELFFGEGSRLTVL.